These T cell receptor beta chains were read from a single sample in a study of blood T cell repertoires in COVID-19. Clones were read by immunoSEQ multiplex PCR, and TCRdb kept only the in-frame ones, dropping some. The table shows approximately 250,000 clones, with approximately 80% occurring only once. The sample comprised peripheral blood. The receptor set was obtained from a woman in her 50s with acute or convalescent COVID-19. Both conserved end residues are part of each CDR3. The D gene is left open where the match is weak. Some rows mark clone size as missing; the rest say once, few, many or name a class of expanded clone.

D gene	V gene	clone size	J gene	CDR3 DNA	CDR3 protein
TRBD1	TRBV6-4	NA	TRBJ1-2	TGTGCCAGCAGTGACGGGACAGGGGGCTATGGCTACACCTTC	CASSDGTGGYGYTF
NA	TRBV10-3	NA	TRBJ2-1	TGTGCCATCAGTGAGTCGGAGGATGAGCAGTTCTTC	CAISESEDEQFF
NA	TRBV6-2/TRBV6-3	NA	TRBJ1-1	TGTGCCAGCAGTTACCCGCCGGAGGGCACTGAAGCTTTCTTT	CASSYPPEGTEAFF
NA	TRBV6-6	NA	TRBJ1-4	TGTGCCAGCAGTGACACAGGGCGGGAAAAACTGTTTTTT	CASSDTGREKLFF
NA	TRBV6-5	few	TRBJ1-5	TGTGCCAGCAGTCAGCAGGTGGGGCGTCAGCCCCAGCATTTT	CASSQQVGRQPQHF
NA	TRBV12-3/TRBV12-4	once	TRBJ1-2	TGTGGGACGAGGGAGCCTAACTATGGCTACACCTTC	CGTREPNYGYTF
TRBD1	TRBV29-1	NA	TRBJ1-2	TGCAGCGTCGGGGGACAGGGGGCTGGAGGCTACACCTTC	CSVGGQGAGGYTF
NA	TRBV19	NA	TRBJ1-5	TGTGCCAGTAGTATCCAAACAAGCAATCAGCCCCAGCATTTT	CASSIQTSNQPQHF
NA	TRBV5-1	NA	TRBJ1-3	TGCGCCAGCAGCGAGGAAGGGGGGGTATATGGAAACACCATATATTTT	CASSEEGGVYGNTIYF
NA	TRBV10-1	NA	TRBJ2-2	TGCGCCAGCAGTGTCGACAGTTACTTCCGCACCGGGGAGCTGTTTTTT	CASSVDSYFRTGELFF
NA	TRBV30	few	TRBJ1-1	TGTGCCTGGAGTTACCAGGCCCACCCTCGGACTGAAGCTTTCTTT	CAWSYQAHPRTEAFF
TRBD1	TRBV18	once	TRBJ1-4	TGTGCCAGCTCGGGACAGAGGGATGAAAAACTGTTTTTT	CASSGQRDEKLFF
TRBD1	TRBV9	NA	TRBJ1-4	TGTGCCAGCAGCGTGGGACAGGGCGGTGAAAAACTGTTTTTT	CASSVGQGGEKLFF
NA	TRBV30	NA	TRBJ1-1	TGTGCCTGGGGACGAGGCACTGAAGCTTTCTTT	CAWGRGTEAFF
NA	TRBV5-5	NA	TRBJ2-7	TGTGCCAGCAGCTCGGCCTTATTGTTCGGGAACGAGCAGTACTTC	CASSSALLFGNEQYF
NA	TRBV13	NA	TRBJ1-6	TGTGCCAGCAGCTTAGTATCGACAGGCAACGTCCCCCTCCACTTT	CASSLVSTGNVPLHF
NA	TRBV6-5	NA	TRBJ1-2	TGTGCCAGCAGTACCCTAGGGCAGAAGAGCGGTGGCTACACCTTC	CASSTLGQKSGGYTF
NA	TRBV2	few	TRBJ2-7	TGTGCCAGCAGCCCCGCCTACGAGCAGTACTTC	CASSPAYEQYF
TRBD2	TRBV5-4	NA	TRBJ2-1	TGTGCCAGCAGCTCCGGGACTAGCGGGAGGAATGAGCAGTTCTTC	CASSSGTSGRNEQFF
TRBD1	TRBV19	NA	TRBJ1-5	TGTGCCAGTAGTATAGATGGGGGCACAGGGGGCACTCGCCATCAGCCCCAGCATTTT	CASSIDGGTGGTRHQPQHF
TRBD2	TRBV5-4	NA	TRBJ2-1	TGTGCCAGCAGCATCGGGACTAGCGGGAGTGGGCAGTTCTTC	CASSIGTSGSGQFF
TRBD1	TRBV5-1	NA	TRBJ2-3	TGCGCCAGCAGCTTGGTGGGACAGGGAATGAATACGCAGTATTTT	CASSLVGQGMNTQYF